This T cell receptor (beta chain) comes out of a study of T cells after posttransplantation cyclophosphamide. Study-level points and caveats: Skin or GI-infiltrating T cells shared few TRB sequences with blood. After PTCy, TRB diversity resembled that of CNI/methotrexate controls.

V lost 2 bases to trimming and J lost 0 bases, with 8 bases between them. Germline CDR1 reads SGHRS; CDR2 reads YFSETQ. The CDR3 loop spans 14 amino acids. Regarding this clone: Its antigen is not known.

The data were produced by immunoSEQ multiplex PCR, yet TCRdb's version contains in-frame clones alone and is incomplete. Of roughly 4,000 clones listed, around 62% are singletons. Specimen: memory CD8+ T cells sorted from blood. This receptor was obtained from a man in his thirties or forties in good health and a related stem cell transplant donor. This chain uses TRBV5-1 with TRBJ1-1; D remains unclear. The CDR3 DNA reads as TGCGCCAGCAGCTTCCTTTCGTTGAACACTGAAGCTTTCTTT. Translating gives CASSFLSLNTEAFF.